The rows below give T cell receptor beta chains drawn from one sample of a study of CD8+CD57+ T cells in acquired aplastic anemia. One entry per CDR3 protein, called by TCRdb with MiXCR from the reads. Among under 200,000 distinct CDR3 sequences listed, around three fifths were seen once. Input material: sorted CD4+, CD8+, or CD8+CD57+ T cells (not recorded which) from PBMCs. The source of these receptors is a human donor with severe aplastic anemia or a healthy control (not recorded which). Both conserved end residues are part of each CDR3. D genes are given only for firm matches. A clone size is listed for some rows: how often the clone was seen (once, few, many), or a class if it is expanded.

D gene,J gene,clone size,V gene,CDR3 protein,CDR3 DNA
TRBD2,TRBJ2-7,few,TRBV7-3,CASSRPSAGGRYEQYF,TGTGCCAGCAGCCGACCTAGCGCGGGAGGGCGCTACGAGCAGTACTTC
TRBD1,TRBJ1-3,once,TRBV19,CASIQDRVDGNTIYF,TGTGCCAGTATCCAAGACAGGGTCGACGGAAACACCATATATTTT
NA,TRBJ1-1,NA,TRBV7-3,CASSQGRRTEAFF,TGTGCCAGCAGCCAAGGTCGACGAACTGAAGCTTTCTTT
TRBD2,TRBJ2-5,many,TRBV11-2,CASSEHLTSELQETQYF,TGTGCCAGCAGCGAACACTTAACTAGCGAGCTCCAAGAGACCCAGTACTTC
TRBD2,TRBJ2-1,NA,TRBV7-9,CASSFSSGGLTYNEQFF,TGTGCCAGCAGCTTTTCGAGCGGGGGGCTTACCTACAATGAGCAGTTCTTC
NA,TRBJ2-3,NA,TRBV24-1,CATSDKLTPSTDTQYF,TGTGCCACCAGTGATAAGTTGACACCGAGCACAGATACGCAGTATTTT
NA,TRBJ2-7,NA,TRBV7-8,CASGPGGYEQYF,TGTGCCAGCGGGCCAGGCGGCTACGAGCAGTACTTC
TRBD1,TRBJ1-3,NA,TRBV20-1,CSARGTGTGNTIYF,TGCAGTGCTAGAGGGACAGGGACTGGAAACACCATATATTTT
NA,TRBJ2-1,NA,TRBV5-1,CASYTQPSSYNEQFF,TGCGCCAGCTATACTCAACCTTCCTCCTACAATGAGCAGTTCTTC
TRBD2,TRBJ2-5,NA,TRBV9,CASMNLAGGHQETQYF,TGTGCCAGCATGAACCTAGCGGGGGGGCATCAAGAGACCCAGTACTTC
TRBD1,TRBJ2-7,NA,TRBV2,CASRSRQGESSYEQYF,TGTGCCAGCAGGAGCCGACAGGGCGAAAGCTCCTACGAGCAGTACTTC
TRBD2,TRBJ2-7,NA,TRBV7-3,CASSLASGGAPPCSYEQYF,TGTGCTAGCAGCTTAGCTAGCGGGGGTGCACCTCCGTGCTCCTACGAGCAGTACTTC
TRBD2,TRBJ2-7,NA,TRBV20-1,CSARRLAGVLDEQYF,TGCAGTGCTAGGAGACTAGCGGGGGTACTGGACGAGCAGTACTTC
NA,TRBJ1-4,once,TRBV19,CASAGGAANEKLFF,TGTGCCAGTGCTGGGGGGGCTGCTAATGAAAAACTGTTTTTT
NA,TRBJ2-2,few,TRBV7-7,CASSLDLNTGELFF,TGTGCTAGCAGCTTAGACCTGAACACCGGGGAGCTGTTTTTT
NA,TRBJ2-7,few,TRBV10-3,CATETAYEQYF,TGTGCCACCGAGACAGCATACGAGCAGTACTTC
TRBD2,TRBJ2-5,many,TRBV20-1,CSARALAGGSIQETQYF,TGCAGTGCTAGAGCCTTGGCGGGGGGCTCTATCCAAGAGACCCAGTACTTC
TRBD1,TRBJ1-3,NA,TRBV19,CASILDRGSGNTIYF,TGTGCCAGTATACTAGACAGGGGCTCTGGAAACACCATATATTTT
NA,TRBJ2-7,NA,TRBV29-1,CSVVGSSYEQYF,TGCAGCGTTGTCGGGAGCTCCTACGAGCAGTACTTC
NA,TRBJ2-3,NA,TRBV24-1,CATSDPRGSGGSTDTQYF,TGTGCCACCAGTGATCCCAGGGGGAGCGGGGGTAGCACAGATACGCAGTATTTT
NA,TRBJ2-7,NA,TRBV5-5,CASSFYGVTYSYEQYF,TGTGCCAGCAGCTTCTACGGCGTTACTTACTCCTACGAGCAGTACTTC
NA,TRBJ2-1,NA,TRBV5-6,CASSLAGADEQFF,TGTGCCAGCAGCTTGGCTGGGGCTGATGAGCAGTTCTTC
TRBD1,TRBJ2-7,NA,TRBV10-3,CAISDRDRVSEQYF,TGTGCCATCAGTGACAGGGACAGGGTCTCCGAGCAGTACTTC
TRBD1,TRBJ2-3,NA,TRBV20-1,CSATRTGSTDTQYF,TGCAGTGCTACCAGGACAGGGAGCACAGATACGCAGTATTTT
TRBD2,TRBJ2-7,NA,TRBV29-1,CSVASTSGSSYEQYF,TGCAGCGTAGCTTCGACTAGCGGCTCTTCCTACGAGCAGTACTTC
TRBD2,TRBJ2-1,NA,TRBV18,CASSPRRENEQFF,TGTGCCAGCTCACCACGGCGGGAGAATGAGCAGTTCTTC
TRBD1,TRBJ1-1,NA,TRBV9,CASSVEGATEALF,TGTGCCAGCAGCGTGGAGGGGGCCACTGAAGCCCTCTTT
NA,TRBJ1-5,once,TRBV15,CATEGEDNQPQHF,TGTGCCACCGAGGGGGAGGACAATCAGCCCCAGCATTTT
NA,TRBJ1-2,NA,TRBV2,CARGGVGGYTF,TGTGCGAGGGGGGGCGTCGGTGGCTACACCTTC
NA,TRBJ1-5,NA,TRBV9,CASSVSASNQPQHF,TGTGCCAGCAGCGTGTCAGCTAGTAATCAGCCCCAGCATTTT
TRBD1,TRBJ1-1,NA,TRBV7-9,CASSPGQGLGAFF,TGTGCCAGCAGCCCGGGACAGGGGCTGGGAGCTTTCTTT
NA,TRBJ1-2,NA,TRBV19,CASSTQGQGYGYTF,TGTGCCAGTAGTACCCAGGGGCAGGGCTATGGCTACACCTTC
NA,TRBJ2-1,NA,TRBV7-2,CASSPLGGRDEQFF,TGTGCCAGCAGCCCCCTCGGGGGGCGGGATGAGCAGTTCTTC
NA,TRBJ2-2,many,TRBV19,CASSSGQRAGTGELFF,TGTGCCAGTAGTAGCGGGCAGAGGGCGGGCACCGGGGAGCTGTTTTTT
NA,TRBJ2-1,many,TRBV27,CASSLSLANEQFF,TGTGCCAGCAGTTTATCGCTTGCAAATGAGCAGTTCTTC
TRBD2,TRBJ2-7,many,TRBV3-1,CASSQALGLAGYEQYF,TGTGCCAGCAGCCAAGCGCTAGGACTAGCGGGCTACGAGCAGTACTTC
NA,TRBJ1-5,NA,TRBV3-1,CASSQEFYEDQPQHF,TGTGCCAGCAGCCAAGAGTTTTATGAAGATCAGCCCCAGCATTTT
NA,TRBJ2-7,NA,TRBV6-1,CASSYSGSWHSYEQYF,TGTGCCAGCAGTTACTCGGGGTCGTGGCACTCCTACGAGCAGTACTTC
NA,TRBJ2-2,NA,TRBV7-9,CASSQDGQGGELFF,TGCGCCAGCAGCCAAGATGGGCAGGGCGGGGAGCTGTTTTTT
TRBD1,TRBJ2-3,many,TRBV19,CASSNRQGQDTQYF,TGTGCCAGTAGTAACCGACAGGGGCAAGATACGCAGTATTTT
NA,TRBJ1-3,once,TRBV10-3,CAISEWEPGNTIYF,TGTGCCATCAGTGAATGGGAACCTGGAAACACCATATATTTT
NA,TRBJ2-5,many,TRBV29-1,CSVEETALQETQYF,TGCAGCGTTGAAGAGACAGCACTCCAAGAGACCCAGTACTTC
NA,TRBJ2-2,NA,TRBV7-9,CASTRGGPGELFF,TGTGCCAGCACCCGGGGAGGCCCCGGGGAGCTGTTTTTT
NA,TRBJ2-1,NA,TRBV15,CATSRGRNERFF,TGTGCCACCAGCAGAGGGCGCAATGAGCGGTTCTTC
NA,TRBJ2-7,NA,TRBV5-6,CASSFSREQYF,TGTGCCAGCAGCTTCTCTCGGGAGCAGTACTTC